The 21 T cell receptor beta chains reported below all come from one sample, sequenced in a study of T cells in Graves' hyperthyroidism and ophthalmopathy. RNA transcripts gave rise to amplified TCR beta CDR3 regions. HTBI primers were employed in a first-round RT-PCR of the TCR CDR3. Each CDR3 protein is one row after TCRdb ran MiXCR on the multiplex PCR reads. This table holds roughly 380,000 distinct CDR3 sequences, more than 11% found once. The specimen was blood. These receptors were taken from a woman aged 55-69 years with Graves' hyperthyroidism.

V gene TRBV7-2 combines with J gene TRBJ2-3; D ambiguous. CDR1 is SGHTA and CDR2 is FQGNSA in the germline V gene. The CDR3 loop spans 13 amino acids. The V and J ends lost 0 bases and 6 bases respectively, with 7 bases between them. Here the CDR3 reads CASSLALPDTQYF. CDR3 nucleotide sequence: TGTGCCAGCAGCTTAGCGCTCCCGGATACGCAGTATTTT.

This clonotype was counted a few times. V and J are TRBV5-5 and TRBJ2-1; D not resolved. The V gene's germline CDR1 is SGHKS and CDR2 YYEKEE (reference sequence). The CDR3 is 13 amino acids. Trimming left V 5 bases short and J 5 bases short, with 11 bases between. CDR3 amino acids: CASRASSHNEQFF. As DNA, the CDR3 is TGTGCCAGCAGAGCTAGTTCCCACAATGAGCAGTTCTTC.

This chain joins TRBV5-1 and TRBJ2-7; D is unresolved. The CDR3 is 14 residues long. Germline V gene lookup returns CDR1 SGHRS and CDR2 YFSETQ. V was cut by 2 bases and J by 5 bases, with 14 bases left in between. CDR3 bases: TGCGCCAGCAGCTTTCCCCGACCCCACAACGAGCAGTACTTC. This translates into CASSFPRPHNEQYF.

This chain uses TRBV24-1 with TRBJ2-1; the match to TRBD2 covers 12 bases. Germline-derived CDR1 and CDR2 are KGHDR and SFDVKD. With V trimmed by 0 bases and J by 8 bases, 4 bases remained unmatched. This CDR3 spans 16 amino acids. CDR3 DNA: TGTGCCACCAGTGATTTGGGACTAGCGGGATCTGATGAGCAGTTCTTC. Protein: CATSDLGLAGSDEQFF.

This clonotype was picked up many times. The chain combines TRBV7-9 with TRBJ1-2; the D gene is possibly TRBD1 (5 bases). In germline, CDR1 is SEHNR, CDR2 FQNEAQ (reference sequence). This CDR3 comprises 16 residues. The V end was cut by 1 base, the J end by 3 bases, with 15 bases between. CDR3 residues: CASSLDGGVGDYGYTF. In DNA, the CDR3 is TGTGCCAGCAGCTTAGATGGGGGAGTAGGCGACTATGGCTACACCTTC.

On this clonotype: An end of the junction differs from the germline gene, which may be a read error. The chain recombines TRBV12-3 or TRBV12-4 with TRBJ1-4, with D perhaps matching TRBD1 (6 bases). CDR3 length equals 13 residues. The CDR3 coding sequence is TGTACCAGCAGTAAGGATAGGGGGGGAAAACTGTTTTTT. As protein: CTSSKDRGGKLFF.

The chain couples TRBV7-3 to TRBJ2-1; perhaps TRBD1 as D (7 bases). CDR1 and CDR2 (germline): SGHTA, FQGTGA. The V and J ends lost 5 bases and 0 bases respectively, with 17 bases between them. The CDR3 is 17 residues long. The CDR3 DNA sequence: TGTGCCAGCAGCCCCAGGGGGGCCCCCGCCTCCTACAATGAGCAGTTCTTC. It yields the protein CASSPRGAPASYNEQFF.

Many counts were recorded for this clonotype. The chain employs TRBV30 and TRBJ1-1; possible D gene TRBD1, 6 bases. Germline CDR1 GTSNPN, CDR2 SVGIG (reference sequence). V was clipped by 5 bases and J by 11 bases, with 15 bases between them. The CDR3 loop spans 11 amino acids. The chain's CDR3 is CAWGGGGKAFF. The CDR3 DNA is TGTGCCTGGGGCGGGGGGGGCAAGGCTTTCTTT. Full variable domain (missing parts from reference TRBV30 and TRBJ1-1): SQTIHQWPATLVQPVGSPLSLECTVEGTSNPNLYWYRQAAGRGLQLLFYSVGIGQISSEVPQNLSASRPQDRQFILSSKKLLLSDSGFYLCAWGGGGKAFFGQGTRLTVV.

V gene TRBV7-3 combines with J gene TRBJ2-1, with D unclear. The CDR3 is 13 amino acids. The V end lost 5 bases, the J end lost 5 bases, and 10 bases lay between the germline ends. Per germline, CDR1 SGHTA and CDR2 FQGTGA. The CDR3 reads CASSREENNEQFF. The CDR3 coding sequence is TGTGCCAGCAGCAGGGAAGAGAACAATGAGCAGTTCTTC. The whole variable domain, filled in from reference TRBV7-3 and TRBJ2-1, reads GAGVSQTPSNKVTEKGKYVELRCDPISGHTALYWYRQSLGQGPEFLIYFQGTGAADDSGLPNDRFFAVRPEGSVSTLKIQRTERGDSAVYLCASSREENNEQFFGPGTRLTVL.

The rearrangement uses TRBV6-2 or TRBV6-3 and TRBJ2-1; D is ambiguous. Germline V gene sequence: CDR1 MNHEY, CDR2 SVGEGT. V was pared by 9 bases and J by 0 bases, with 18 bases between. The length of the CDR3 is 16 residues. CDR3 in amino acids: CASYKRAASSYNEQFF. The CDR3 coding sequence is TGTGCCAGTTATAAAAGGGCAGCGAGCTCCTACAATGAGCAGTTCTTC.

The rearrangement links TRBV5-5 to TRBJ2-3, with TRBD1 as a possible D gene (5 bases). CDR3 size: 14 residues. Per the germline V gene, CDR1 is SGHKS and CDR2 is YYEKEE (reference sequence). Deletions cut 4 bases from V and 5 bases from J, with 14 bases between. The CDR3 here is CASSPGFGRDTQYF. In DNA form, the CDR3 reads TGTGCCAGCAGCCCAGGGTTCGGAAGAGATACGCAGTATTTT.

This clonotype was detected ten times or more. The rearrangement joins TRBV11-2 to TRBJ2-3; D perhaps matches TRBD1 (5 bases). V was shortened by 5 bases and J by 3 bases, with 18 bases between the two germline ends. This CDR3 has 16 residues. Germline V lookup: CDR1 SGHAT, CDR2 FQNNGV. CDR3 in DNA: TGTGCCAGCAGCAGGGCGGCAGGGTGGCTGACAGATACGCAGTATTTT. It is translated as CASSRAAGWLTDTQYF. The whole variable domain, filled in from reference TRBV11-2 and TRBJ2-3, reads EAGVAQSPRYKIIEKRQSVAFWCNPISGHATLYWYQQILGQGPKLLIQFQNNGVVDDSQLPKDRFSAERLKGVDSTLKIQPAKLEDSAVYLCASSRAAGWLTDTQYFGPGTRLTVL.

V and J are TRBV29-1 and TRBJ2-3; 7 bases are shared with TRBD2. Trimming took 3 bases from V and 4 from J; bases not matched to a gene: 7. CDR3 length: 14 residues. Germline loops: CDR1 SQVTM, CDR2 ANQGSEA. The CDR3 loop reads CSVDGLEEPDTQYF. CDR3 DNA sequence: TGCAGCGTTGACGGACTAGAGGAGCCAGATACGCAGTATTTT.

Many counts were recorded for this clonotype. The chain combines TRBV6-1 with TRBJ1-2; D might be TRBD1 (5 bases). V lost 6 bases and J 3 bases, leaving 14 bases between the germline ends. From germline, CDR1 is MNHNS and CDR2 SASEGT. This CDR3 has 14 residues. CDR3 residues: CASSPGRDDYGYTF. The CDR3 DNA is TGTGCCAGCAGCCCGGGCAGGGATGACTATGGCTACACCTTC.

J is TRBJ2-3 and V is TRBV19, with TRBD2 identical over 8 bases. The V gene end was trimmed by 5 bases and the J gene end by 0 bases; junction bases not matched to a gene: 1. The CDR3 totals 14 residues. Germline V gene lookup returns CDR1 LNHDA and CDR2 SQIVND (reference sequence). This chain's CDR3 is CASSVAGSTDTQYF. The CDR3 nucleotides are TGTGCCAGTAGTGTAGCGGGAAGCACAGATACGCAGTATTTT.

The table lists this clonotype with many counts. J is TRBJ1-1 and V is TRBV5-1; maybe TRBD1 (6 bases). Germline CDR1 SGHRS, CDR2 YFSETQ. V was pared by 2 bases and J by 2 bases, with 22 bases between. CDR3 length: 18 amino acids. The DNA of the CDR3 is TGCGCCAGCAGCTTAATATTCCGGGACACTTTACAAAACACTGAAGCTTTCTTT. Translated: CASSLIFRDTLQNTEAFF.

The table lists this clonotype with many counts. The genes are TRBV7-9 and TRBJ2-1; D could derive from TRBD1 or TRBD2 (5 bases each). V shed 5 bases and J shed 7 bases, with 12 bases lying between them. CDR3 length equals 13 residues. Looked up from germline, CDR1 is SEHNR and CDR2 is FQNEAQ (reference sequence). The CDR3 DNA follows: TGTGCCAGCAGCACCGGGACCCTGAATGAGCAGTTCTTC. It encodes CASSTGTLNEQFF.

This clonotype was picked up a small number of times. The genes are TRBV6-5 and TRBJ2-7; TRBD1 aligns across 8 bases. With 0 bases clipped from V and 2 bases from J, the junction kept 9 bases outside the gene matches. In germline, CDR1 is MNHEY, CDR2 SVGAGI. This CDR3 has 17 amino acids. CDR3 region: CASSYSFLETGAYEQYF. CDR3 in DNA: TGTGCCAGCAGTTACTCGTTTCTGGAGACAGGGGCCTACGAGCAGTACTTC.

The chain couples TRBV12-5 to TRBJ1-5; 7 bases line up with TRBD1. The germline CDR1 and CDR2 sequences are LGHNT and FRNRAP. The CDR3 is made up of 13 amino acids. V shed 4 bases, J shed 11 bases, and the junction held 8 bases outside the gene matches. This CDR3 is CASGSLSGTAQHF. The CDR3 DNA sequence: TGTGCTAGTGGTTCCCTCTCCGGGACAGCCCAGCATTTT.

Written as DNA, the CDR3 is TGTGCCAGCAGTGAAGGGAGGTTAGCGGGCCTCACAGATACGCAGTATTTT. This sequence encodes CASSEGRLAGLTDTQYF. The chain links TRBV2 to TRBJ2-3, with TRBD2 identical over 7 bases. The CDR3 is 17 amino acids. The V and J ends lost 1 base and 2 bases, in that order; junction bases with no gene match: 9. The germline V gene has CDR1 SNHLY and CDR2 FYNNEI.

The chain joins TRBV19 to TRBJ1-2; no reliable D call. From germline, CDR1 is LNHDA and CDR2 SQIVND (reference sequence). The CDR3 runs 12 residues. Trimming cost V 5 bases and J 7 bases, with 11 bases left between them. CDR3 sequence: CASSSGRGGYTF. Here the CDR3 DNA reads TGTGCCAGTAGTTCCGGTAGAGGTGGCTACACCTTC.